The 27 T cell receptor beta chains below were found in one sample sequenced in a study of spatial heterogeneity in lung cancer. Broader study findings: Intratumoral expanded alpha and beta TCR counts were found to track tumor mutation counts.

These TCRs' antigens remain unknown. Specified time point: sample taken at primary tumor resection. TCRdb re-called the 5' RACE reads through MiXCR, storing one row per CDR3 protein. Of over 15,000 distinct CDR3 sequences in the sample, 7% were seen once. The sample was lung tumor tissue, taken at surgery. The receptor source for this set is a female donor with early-stage non-small cell lung cancer.

This clonotype was detected ten times or more. CDR3 DNA sequence: TGTGCCAGCAGCCAAGGGGACTCCATCCAAGAGACCCAGTACTTC. This codes for CASSQGDSIQETQYF. V and J are TRBV7-2 and TRBJ2-5; D is possibly TRBD2 (6 bases). The V end was cut by 5 bases, the J end by 1 base, with 14 bases between. The CDR3 extends over 15 amino acids. Germline V CDR1 and CDR2: SGHTA, FQGNSA.

This clonotype has ten or more counts. The chain employs TRBV29-1 and TRBJ2-7, with a possible D match to TRBD2 (6 bases). The V gene's germline CDR1 is SQVTM and CDR2 ANQGSEA. The CDR3 spans 12 residues. V lost 2 bases and J lost 3, with 8 bases in between. The DNA for the CDR3 is TGCAGCGTTGAATGGGAGGACTACGAGCAGTACTTC. It yields the protein CSVEWEDYEQYF.

This clonotype was detected many times. V is TRBV27 and J is TRBJ1-2, with D possibly matching TRBD1 (6 bases). CDR1 and CDR2 from the germline V gene are MNHEY and SMNVEV (reference sequence). Trimming took 2 bases from V and 3 from J, leaving 19 bases between them. The CDR3 loop spans 17 amino acids. CDR3 in DNA: TGTGCCAGCAGTTTACGGGGGGCAGGATATATGGACTATGGCTACACCTTC. Translation gives CASSLRGAGYMDYGYTF.

The sample holds many counts of this clonotype. DNA for the CDR3: TGTGCCAGCGCGCGAGGGGAGGGCAGGGGGCACACTGAAGCTTTCTTT. Residues: CASARGEGRGHTEAFF. This chain links TRBV7-2 with TRBJ1-1; 8 bases align to TRBD1. J gave up 3 bases and V 8 bases, and 14 bases lay outside the gene matches. The CDR3 runs 16 residues. In germline, CDR1 is SGHTA, CDR2 FQGNSA.

The chain carries TRBV6-2 or TRBV6-3 and TRBJ1-1, with D unclear. Germline assignment: CDR1 MNHEY and CDR2 SVGEGT. The V gene lost 8 bases and the J gene lost 1 base, with 17 bases spanning the gap. The CDR3 sequence is 15 residues long. CDR3 in DNA: TGTGCCAGCGGACGACCCAAAGGTCCGAACACTGAAGCTTTCTTT. Translating it yields CASGRPKGPNTEAFF.

This chain connects TRBV27 to TRBJ2-3, with 9 bases lining up with TRBD1. The CDR3 runs to 14 residues. The trim removed 2 bases at V and 5 bases at J, leaving 2 bases unmatched. Per germline, CDR1 MNHEY and CDR2 SMNVEV (reference sequence). The CDR3 spells CASSLNRGRDTQYF. CDR3 in DNA: TGTGCCAGCAGTTTAAACAGGGGGCGAGATACGCAGTATTTT.

This clonotype was counted ten times or more. The genes are TRBV10-1 and TRBJ2-1; D call uncertain. Trimming shortened V by 3 bases and J by 8 bases, and 11 bases separated the two germline ends. Germline CDR1 and CDR2: WNHNN and SYGVQD (reference sequence). The CDR3 loop spans 13 amino acids. CDR3 amino acids: CASSDSGRDEQFF. The CDR3 DNA reads TGCGCCAGCAGTGACTCCGGTCGGGATGAGCAGTTCTTC.

This clonotype was observed at least ten times. The rearrangement links TRBV29-1 to TRBJ2-2; 7 bases agree with TRBD1. Unmatched junction bases numbered 4, after V lost 5 bases and J lost 1 base. The V gene's germline CDR1 is SQVTM and CDR2 ANQGSEA. The CDR3 spans 14 residues. CDR3 amino acids: CSVPDRQNTGELFF. The CDR3 bases are TGCAGCGTTCCGGACAGGCAGAACACCGGGGAGCTGTTTTTT.

This clonotype appeared many times. The chain links TRBV6-5 to TRBJ1-1; no clear D. The CDR3 extends over 14 amino acids. V was trimmed by 10 bases and J by 1 base, leaving 16 bases between them. Germline loops: CDR1 MNHEY, CDR2 SVGAGI. The CDR3 reads CATRAGRTNTEAFF. CDR3 DNA: TGTGCCACTCGGGCCGGACGGACGAACACTGAAGCTTTCTTT.

V usage is TRBV29-1 and J usage is TRBJ2-3, with D unclear. In germline, CDR1 is SQVTM, CDR2 ANQGSEA. The length of the CDR3 is 16 residues. The V end lost 2 bases, the J end lost 2 bases, and 17 bases lay between the germline ends. For the CDR3, the DNA is TGCAGCGTTGAATCTCCTGTTTCGGCCCCCACAGATACGCAGTATTTT. Its translation is CSVESPVSAPTDTQYF.

This clonotype was seen a few times. CDR3: CASSSRTASGNTIYF. Written as DNA, the CDR3 is TGTGCCAGCAGCTCTCGGACAGCCTCTGGAAACACCATATATTTT. This rearrangement joins TRBV7-2 to TRBJ1-3, with TRBD1 as a possible D gene (6 bases). Germline V gives CDR1 SGHTA, CDR2 FQGNSA. The CDR3 has 15 amino acids. With 4 bases removed from V and 0 bases from J, the gap between germline ends came to 10 bases.

Within the sample, this clonotype is medium-sized. The V gene is TRBV7-8, the J gene TRBJ2-5; TRBD2 is a possible D gene (6 bases). V was pared by 8 bases and J by 5 bases, with 18 bases between. CDR3 length: 14 residues. Germline V gene sequence: CDR1 SGHVS, CDR2 FQNEAQ. In DNA form, the CDR3 reads TGTGCCAGCGGTCAAAACTTCGGAGGGGAGACCCAGTACTTC. Its protein product is CASGQNFGGETQYF. Filled out from reference TRBV7-8 and TRBJ2-5, the complete variable domain reads GAGVSQSPRYKVAKRGQDVALRCDPISGHVSLFWYQQALGQGPEFLTYFQNEAQLDKSGLPSDRFFAERPEGSVSTLKIQRTQQEDSAVYLCASGQNFGGETQYFGPGTRLLVL.

This clonotype came up many times. The chain joins TRBV3-1 to TRBJ2-7; D tentatively reads TRBD1 or TRBD2 (5 bases each). The germline V and J ends were trimmed by 3 bases and 7 bases, with 13 bases remaining between them. The CDR3 has 13 amino acids. Germline V gives CDR1 LGHDT, CDR2 YNNKEL (reference sequence). The CDR3 spells CASSQGYRREQYF. The CDR3 DNA sequence: TGTGCCAGCAGCCAGGGGTACAGGAGGGAGCAGTACTTC.

The rearrangement uses TRBV30 and TRBJ2-1, with 8 bases that match TRBD1. CDR3 length: 17 residues. V trimming: 0 bases; J trimming: 1 base; junction bases outside the gene matches: 8. CDR1 GTSNPN and CDR2 SVGIG come from the germline V gene (reference sequence). Here the CDR3 DNA reads TGTGCCTGGAGTGTAGGTACCGGGACAGGTTCCTACAATGAGCAGTTCTTC. This gives the protein CAWSVGTGTGSYNEQFF.

This sequence joins TRBV5-1 and TRBJ2-7, with D possibly matching TRBD2 (5 bases). V was clipped by 1 base and J by 5 bases, with 13 bases between them. Germline values: CDR1 SGHRS, CDR2 YFSETQ. This CDR3 contains 14 residues. The CDR3 here is CASSLRTRADEQYF. CDR3 nucleotides: TGCGCCAGCAGCTTGCGGACGCGAGCGGACGAGCAGTACTTC.

This clonotype was recorded at least ten times. This chain uses TRBV14 with TRBJ2-1; TRBD2 is a possible D gene (6 bases). The V gene's germline CDR1 is SGHDN and CDR2 FVKESK. This CDR3 is built from 14 residues. Trimming pared 1 base from V and 6 bases from J, leaving 10 bases between. CDR3 nucleotides: TGTGCCAGCAGCCAAGGGGGACTTGCCAATGAGCAGTTCTTC. It translates to CASSQGGLANEQFF.

This sequence joins TRBV12-3 or TRBV12-4 and TRBJ1-6; no reliable D call. The CDR3 consists of 15 residues. With 6 bases removed from V and 5 bases from J, the gap between germline ends came to 14 bases. CDR3 sequence: CASRLVQSNNSPLHF. CDR3 DNA sequence: TGTGCCAGCAGGCTCGTCCAATCCAATAATTCACCCCTCCACTTT.

The chain is built from TRBV5-6 and TRBJ1-6, with D possibly matching TRBD1 (6 bases). The V end was cut by 4 bases, the J end by 8 bases, with 16 bases between. CDR3 length equals 15 residues. Looked up from germline, CDR1 is SGHDT and CDR2 is YYEEEE. CDR3 residues: CASSGATRGYSPLHF. As DNA, the CDR3 is TGTGCCAGCAGCGGCGCGACAAGGGGGTATTCACCCCTCCACTTT.

This rearrangement joins TRBV14 to TRBJ2-7; D tentatively fits TRBD1 or TRBD2 (5 bases each). Germline V gene lookup returns CDR1 SGHDN and CDR2 FVKESK. The CDR3 spans 15 residues. V dropped 1 base and J dropped 9 bases, with 19 bases sitting between them. This chain's CDR3 is CASSQAGLGPHGQYF. The CDR3 DNA reads as TGTGCCAGCAGCCAAGCGGGGCTCGGGCCGCACGGGCAGTACTTC.

In its sample, this clonotype was seen many times. The chain employs TRBV19 and TRBJ1-2; D remains ambiguous. V lost 3 bases and J 5 bases, leaving 7 bases between the germline ends. The CDR3 sequence is 12 residues long. CDR1 and CDR2 from the germline V gene are LNHDA and SQIVND (reference sequence). CDR3 coding DNA: TGTGCCAGTAGTATCCAGGAGTATGGCTACACCTTC. It is translated as CASSIQEYGYTF.

This clonotype was observed at least ten times. This rearrangement joins TRBV5-4 to TRBJ2-5, with D hard to call. There are 15 residues in the CDR3. CDR1 and CDR2 (germline): SGHNT, YYREEE (reference sequence). V was pared by 1 base and J by 2 bases, with 12 bases between. DNA of the CDR3: TGTGCCAGCAGCTTGAGGGCAGTACTTCAAGAGACCCAGTACTTC. Its translation is CASSLRAVLQETQYF.

This clonotype showed up many times. The chain joins TRBV6-2 or TRBV6-3 to TRBJ1-1, with D tentatively TRBD1 (5 bases). The CDR3 extends over 14 amino acids. The germline V gene has CDR1 MNHEY and CDR2 SVGEGT. Trimming removed 2 bases from V and 3 bases from J, with 10 bases in between. CDR3 in amino acids: CASSYTMGDTEAFF. The CDR3 DNA is TGTGCCAGCAGTTACACCATGGGGGACACTGAAGCTTTCTTT.

This clonotype was found many times. V usage is TRBV5-1 and J usage is TRBJ2-7; 8 nucleotides line up with TRBD2. V dropped 4 bases and J dropped 5; count of bases not matched to a gene: 14. The CDR3 covers 16 residues. Germline CDR1 reads SGHRS; CDR2 reads YFSETQ. The CDR3 protein is CASSVRPPGLDNEQYF. The CDR3 nucleotides are TGCGCCAGCAGCGTGCGACCTCCGGGACTAGATAACGAGCAGTACTTC.

The table lists this clonotype with many counts. This chain links TRBV5-1 with TRBJ2-3; D is possibly TRBD1 (6 bases). The germline V gene encodes CDR1 SGHRS and CDR2 YFSETQ. The CDR3 consists of 15 residues. Between the trimmed V and J ends, which lost 0 bases and 3 bases, there was a span of 11 bases. DNA for the CDR3: TGCGCCAGCAGCTTGGACAGGGTCGGGACAGATACGCAGTATTTT. Translation: CASSLDRVGTDTQYF.

This clonotype was picked up a small number of times. The chain combines TRBV6-2 or TRBV6-3 with TRBJ1-2; D is ambiguous. V was cut by 0 bases and J by 8 bases, with 16 bases left in between. Germline V lookup: CDR1 MNHEY, CDR2 SVGEGT. The CDR3 extends over 15 amino acids. CDR3 sequence reads: CASSYSMYDPGGYTF. For the CDR3, the DNA is TGTGCCAGCAGTTACTCGATGTATGATCCTGGCGGCTACACCTTC.

In this sample, this clonotype turned up many times. The genes are TRBV20-1 and TRBJ1-1, with D uncertain. The germline V gene encodes CDR1 DFQATT and CDR2 SNEGSKA (reference sequence). CDR3 size: 12 residues. Trimming shortened V by 6 bases and J by 1 base, and 9 bases separated the two germline ends. The CDR3 DNA sequence: TGCAGTGCCCTGAAACGGAACACTGAAGCTTTCTTT. Protein: CSALKRNTEAFF.

The gene calls are TRBV29-1 and TRBJ2-7; D is unclear. Trimming took off 7 bases at V and 1 base at J, with 11 bases between the two ends. CDR3 length: 12 amino acids. CDR1 is SQVTM, CDR2 ANQGSEA, per germline. CDR3 sequence (DNA): TGCAGCGCACGCTTAGGGTCCTACGAGCAGTACTTC. As protein: CSARLGSYEQYF.